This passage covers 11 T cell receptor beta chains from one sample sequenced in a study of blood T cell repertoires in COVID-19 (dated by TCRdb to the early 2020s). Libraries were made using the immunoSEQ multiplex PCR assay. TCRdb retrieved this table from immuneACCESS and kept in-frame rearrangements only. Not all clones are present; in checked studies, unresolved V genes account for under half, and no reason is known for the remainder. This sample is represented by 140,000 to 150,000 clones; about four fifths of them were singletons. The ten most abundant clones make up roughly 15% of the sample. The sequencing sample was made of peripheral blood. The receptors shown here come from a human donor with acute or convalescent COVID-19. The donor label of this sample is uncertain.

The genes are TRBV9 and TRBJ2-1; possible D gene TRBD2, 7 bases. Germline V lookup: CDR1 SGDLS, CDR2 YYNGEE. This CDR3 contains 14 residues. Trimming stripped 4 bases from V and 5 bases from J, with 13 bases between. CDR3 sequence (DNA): TGTGCCAGCAGCCTCCGGGGGGCCAACAATGAGCAGTTCTTC. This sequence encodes CASSLRGANNEQFF.

CDR3 bases: TGCAGCGTTGCCCGGGACTCCTCAACTAATGAAAAACTGTTTTTT. As protein: CSVARDSSTNEKLFF. The chain employs TRBV29-1 and TRBJ1-4; D possibly corresponds to TRBD1 (5 bases). Trimming removed 4 bases from V and 0 bases from J, with 12 bases in between. The germline V gene has CDR1 SQVTM and CDR2 ANQGSEA. This CDR3 comprises 15 residues.

Written as DNA, the CDR3 is TGTGCCAGCAGCCTCGAGCGGGGGACCTACAATGAGCAGTTCTTC. Its protein is CASSLERGTYNEQFF. The chain uses TRBV4-2 and TRBJ2-1; 8 positions match TRBD2. Germline assignment: CDR1 LGHNA and CDR2 YNFKEQ. The CDR3 has 15 residues. Trimming cost V 4 bases and J 2 bases; bases outside gene matches: 4.

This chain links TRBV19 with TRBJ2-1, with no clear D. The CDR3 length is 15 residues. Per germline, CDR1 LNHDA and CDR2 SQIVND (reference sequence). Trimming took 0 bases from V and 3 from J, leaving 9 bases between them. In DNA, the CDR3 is TGTGCCAGTAGTATAGACCCCTACGGCTACAATGAGCAGTTCTTC. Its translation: CASSIDPYGYNEQFF. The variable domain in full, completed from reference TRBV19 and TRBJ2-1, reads DGGITQSPKYLFRKEGQNVTLSCEQNLNHDAMYWYRQDPGQGLRLIYYSQIVNDFQKGDIAEGYSVSREKKESFPLTVTSAQKNPTAFYLCASSIDPYGYNEQFFGPGTRLTVL.

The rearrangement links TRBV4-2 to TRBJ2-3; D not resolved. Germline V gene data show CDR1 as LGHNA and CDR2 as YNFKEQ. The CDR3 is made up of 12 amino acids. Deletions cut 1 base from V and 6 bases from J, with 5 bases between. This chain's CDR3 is CASSQGLDTQYF. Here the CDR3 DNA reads TGTGCCAGCAGCCAAGGTCTGGATACGCAGTATTTT.

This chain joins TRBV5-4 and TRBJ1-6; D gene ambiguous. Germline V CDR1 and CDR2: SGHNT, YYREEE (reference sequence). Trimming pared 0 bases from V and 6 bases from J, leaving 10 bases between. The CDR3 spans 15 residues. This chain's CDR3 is CASSLDGLINSPLHF. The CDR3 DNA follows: TGTGCCAGCAGCTTGGACGGGTTGATTAATTCACCCCTCCACTTT.

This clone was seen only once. This CDR3 is CASSPRSGTGGGMNTEAFF. As DNA, the CDR3 is TGTGCCAGCTCACCAAGGTCAGGGACAGGGGGCGGCATGAACACTGAAGCTTTCTTT. The chain couples TRBV18 to TRBJ1-1; 12 bases match TRBD1. Looked up from germline, CDR1 is KGHSH and CDR2 is LQKENI. The length of the CDR3 is 19 residues. With 2 bases clipped from V and 0 bases from J, the junction kept 10 bases outside the gene matches.

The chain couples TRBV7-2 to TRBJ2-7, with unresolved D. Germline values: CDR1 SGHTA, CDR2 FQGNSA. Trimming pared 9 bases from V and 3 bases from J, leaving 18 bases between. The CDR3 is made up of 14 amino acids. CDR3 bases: TGTGCCAGTCTAAGTCAAACGGGTCTCTACGAGCAGTACTTC. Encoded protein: CASLSQTGLYEQYF.

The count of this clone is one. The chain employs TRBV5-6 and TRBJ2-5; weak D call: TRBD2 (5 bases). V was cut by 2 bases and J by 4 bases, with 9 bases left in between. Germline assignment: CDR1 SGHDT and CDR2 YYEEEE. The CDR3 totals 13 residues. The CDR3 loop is CASSFGAGETQYF. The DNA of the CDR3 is TGTGCCAGCAGCTTCGGCGCGGGAGAGACCCAGTACTTC.

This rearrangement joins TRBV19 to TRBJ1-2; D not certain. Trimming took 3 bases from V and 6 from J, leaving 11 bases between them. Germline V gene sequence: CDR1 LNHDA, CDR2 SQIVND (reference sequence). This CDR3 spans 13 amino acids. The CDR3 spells CASSITGANGYTF. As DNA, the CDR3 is TGTGCCAGTAGTATTACGGGAGCTAATGGCTACACCTTC.

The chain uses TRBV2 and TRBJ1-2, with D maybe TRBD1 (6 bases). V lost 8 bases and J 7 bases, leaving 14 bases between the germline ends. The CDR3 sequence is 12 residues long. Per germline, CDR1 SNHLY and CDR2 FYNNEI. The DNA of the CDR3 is TGTGCCAGCTGGACAGAGGCAAGTGGCTACACCTTC. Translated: CASWTEASGYTF.